Below are 20 T cell receptor beta chains sequenced from a single sample in a study of blood T cell repertoires in COVID-19. The protocol was immunoSEQ multiplex PCR, while the TCRdb copy is restricted to in-frame clones and leaves out a portion. The sample has about 400,000 clones, approximately 88% seen once; the top ten hold around 1.3%. The sequenced sample consisted of peripheral blood. These receptors were obtained from a man in his forties with acute or convalescent COVID-19.

The J gene is TRBJ2-6, the V gene TRBV3-1 (or the pseudogene TRBV3-2), with D possibly matching TRBD1 (6 bases). Per germline, CDR1 LGHDT and CDR2 YNNKEL (reference sequence). V was clipped by 2 bases and J by 0 bases, with 14 bases between them. The CDR3 spans 18 residues. The CDR3 reads CASSQRDPRGSGANVLTF. In nucleotides, the CDR3 is TGTGCCAGCAGCCAACGGGATCCCAGGGGCTCTGGGGCCAACGTCCTGACTTTC.

The chain has TRBV6-5 and TRBJ1-5, with 8 positions matching TRBD1. CDR1 is MNHEY and CDR2 is SVGAGI in the germline V gene. CDR3 size: 14 residues. J gave up 11 bases and V 6 bases, and 12 bases lay outside the gene matches. The CDR3 loop is CASRRGQGASAQHF. The DNA for the CDR3 is TGTGCCAGCAGGAGGGGGCAGGGGGCGTCGGCCCAGCATTTT.

The V call is TRBV28, the J call TRBJ2-4, with D perhaps matching TRBD2 (5 bases). Germline CDR1 and CDR2: MDHEN and SYDVKM. Between the trimmed V and J ends, which lost 3 bases and 1 base, there was a span of 13 bases. This CDR3 region has 16 residues. The CDR3 loop is CASSFGSRGAKNIQYF. CDR3 sequence (DNA): TGTGCCAGCAGTTTTGGCTCTCGCGGGGCCAAAAACATTCAGTACTTC.

The rearrangement joins TRBV9 to TRBJ2-1, with D uncertain. CDR3 length: 16 residues. Germline V lookup: CDR1 SGDLS, CDR2 YYNGEE. Deletions cut 0 bases from V and 0 bases from J, with 10 bases between. This CDR3 is CASSVDYLSSYNEQFF. The CDR3 DNA is TGTGCCAGCAGCGTAGACTACCTTAGCTCCTACAATGAGCAGTTCTTC.

V is TRBV27 and J is TRBJ1-2; D is unclear. Germline-derived CDR1 and CDR2 are MNHEY and SMNVEV (reference sequence). This CDR3 region has 15 residues. Trimming cost V 2 bases and J 5 bases, with 15 bases left between them. This chain's CDR3 is CASSLQPSSGYGYTF. CDR3 DNA sequence: TGTGCCAGCAGTTTACAGCCTTCATCAGGATATGGCTACACCTTC.

The chain employs TRBV2 and TRBJ1-4; 7 nucleotides match TRBD1. With V trimmed by 7 bases and J by 2 bases, 4 bases remained unmatched. Looked up from germline, CDR1 is SNHLY and CDR2 is FYNNEI. The CDR3 runs to 14 residues. CDR3 nucleotides: TGTGCCAGCACCCCGGGACAGACTAATGAAAAACTGTTTTTT. Its protein product is CASTPGQTNEKLFF.

This chain uses TRBV29-1 with TRBJ2-5, with D perhaps TRBD2 (7 bases). The CDR3 sequence is 13 residues long. Germline V gives CDR1 SQVTM, CDR2 ANQGSEA. The V end was cut by 7 bases, the J end by 4 bases, with 16 bases between. The chain's CDR3 is CSAGRGSRETQYF. The CDR3 DNA reads TGCAGCGCAGGGAGGGGGAGTCGAGAGACCCAGTACTTC.

This rearrangement joins TRBV5-5 to TRBJ2-3; 8 bases are a match to TRBD1. Germline loops: CDR1 SGHKS, CDR2 YYEKEE (reference sequence). The CDR3 has 16 residues. The ends lost 3 bases at V and 2 bases at J; junction bases unmatched: 8. This chain's CDR3 is CASSWRQGTLTDTQYF. CDR3 DNA sequence: TGTGCCAGCAGCTGGCGACAGGGGACCCTCACAGATACGCAGTATTTT. The full variable domain, rest sourced from reference TRBV5-5 and TRBJ2-3, is DAGVTQSPTHLIKTRGQQVTLRCSPISGHKSVSWYQQVLGQGPQFIFQYYEKEERGRGNFPDRFSARQFPNYSSELNVNALLLGDSALYLCASSWRQGTLTDTQYFGPGTRLTVL.

CDR3 bases: TGTGCCAGTAGCTCTTCCTTTTATGGCTACACCTTC. It yields the protein CASSSSFYGYTF. The chain combines TRBV19 with TRBJ1-2, with unresolved D. The CDR3 sequence is 12 residues long. Germline CDR1 is LNHDA and CDR2 is SQIVND (reference sequence). V was clipped by 6 bases and J by 5 bases, with 10 bases between them.

This sequence joins TRBV6-4 and TRBJ1-5; D call uncertain. This CDR3 spans 16 amino acids. The germline V gene has CDR1 MRHNA and CDR2 SNTAGT. Trimming removed 0 bases at V and 0 bases at J, with 9 bases between. Here the CDR3 DNA reads TGTGCCAGCAGTGACTCGTCAGACTATAGCAATCAGCCCCAGCATTTT. It encodes CASSDSSDYSNQPQHF.

The J gene is TRBJ1-5, the V gene TRBV12-3 or TRBV12-4, with D uncertain. Trimming stripped 1 base from V and 6 bases from J, with 7 bases between. The CDR3 runs to 13 residues. CDR3 in DNA: TGTGCCAGCAGTTTAGGGCAGTTTCAGCCCCAGCATTTT. This codes for CASSLGQFQPQHF.

The chain joins TRBV30 to TRBJ1-1, with 8 nucleotides matching TRBD1. CDR1 and CDR2 from the germline V gene are GTSNPN and SVGIG (reference sequence). Trimming cost V 8 bases and J 0 bases; bases outside gene matches: 8. The CDR3 sequence is 14 residues long. This chain's CDR3 is CAGRYRGMNTEAFF. Here the CDR3 DNA reads TGTGCCGGAAGATACAGGGGGATGAACACTGAAGCTTTCTTT.

The chain has TRBV9 and TRBJ1-2; a possible D gene is TRBD1 (6 bases). Per the germline V gene, CDR1 is SGDLS and CDR2 is YYNGEE. The V end lost 0 bases, the J end lost 5 bases, and 11 bases lay between the germline ends. This CDR3 is 14 amino acids long. CDR3 in amino acids: CASSVEQGGYGYTF. The DNA of the CDR3 is TGTGCCAGCAGCGTAGAACAGGGTGGATATGGCTACACCTTC.

This clone was counted a single time. The chain links TRBV10-3 to TRBJ2-7; possible D gene TRBD1, 6 bases. Trimming removed 3 bases from V and 5 bases from J, with 17 bases in between. Germline lookup yields CDR1 ENHRY and CDR2 SYGVKD. CDR3 length: 15 amino acids. The CDR3 sequence: CAISDLARGIDEQYF. For the CDR3, the DNA is TGTGCCATCAGTGATCTCGCCAGGGGCATTGACGAGCAGTACTTC.

V usage is TRBV5-6 and J usage is TRBJ2-7, with 7 positions matching TRBD2. Germline CDR1 reads SGHDT; CDR2 reads YYEEEE. This CDR3 spans 14 amino acids. V trimming: 2 bases; J trimming: 4 bases; junction bases outside the gene matches: 6. The CDR3 nucleotides are TGTGCCAGCAGCTTACAGACTAGCACTTACGAGCAGTACTTC. Protein product: CASSLQTSTYEQYF. Combining the CDR3 with reference TRBV5-6 and TRBJ2-7 gives the whole variable domain DAGVTQSPTHLIKTRGQQVTLRCSPKSGHDTVSWYQQALGQGPQFIFQYYEEEERQRGNFPDRFSGHQFPNYSSELNVNALLLGDSALYLCASSLQTSTYEQYFGPGTRLTVT.

The rearrangement links TRBV24-1 to TRBJ2-1; 8 nucleotides agree with TRBD1. Germline V lookup: CDR1 KGHDR, CDR2 SFDVKD. CDR3 length: 14 residues. J gave up 8 bases and V 4 bases, and 6 bases lay outside the gene matches. The CDR3 DNA is TGTGCCACCAGTGACAGGGGGCGCGTCCATGAGCAGTTCTTC. This codes for CATSDRGRVHEQFF.

Comments on this clone: Other DNA sequences in this sample translate to the same CDR3. CDR3 sequence: CASSEVRNTEAFF. The DNA for the CDR3 is TGTGCCAGCAGTGAAGTGAGGAACACTGAAGCTTTCTTT. The chain carries TRBV6-1 and TRBJ1-1; no firm D call. CDR1 is MNHNS and CDR2 is SASEGT in the germline V gene. The CDR3 totals 13 residues. Trimming took 1 base from V and 1 from J, leaving 4 bases between them.

In the case of this clone: Within the sample, other DNA sequences also encode this same CDR3. This chain joins TRBV5-1 and TRBJ1-1, with D perhaps matching TRBD1 (5 bases). V dropped 3 bases and J dropped 0 bases, with 9 bases sitting between them. CDR1 and CDR2 (germline): SGHRS, YFSETQ. There are 14 residues in the CDR3. CDR3 residues: CASSSTGLNTEAFF. The CDR3 nucleotides read TGCGCCAGCAGCTCAACAGGTCTGAACACTGAAGCTTTCTTT.

This chain links TRBV7-9 with TRBJ2-3, with D hard to call. Germline assignment: CDR1 SEHNR and CDR2 FQNEAQ (reference sequence). The V gene lost 1 base and the J gene lost 6 bases, with 5 bases spanning the gap. The CDR3 has 12 residues. The DNA of the CDR3 is TGTGCCAGCAGCTTAGTGGCCGATACGCAGTATTTT. This translates into CASSLVADTQYF.

The gene calls are TRBV7-3 and TRBJ1-3, with TRBD1 matching over 8 bases. In germline, CDR1 is SGHTA, CDR2 FQGTGA. The CDR3 totals 17 residues. With V trimmed by 5 bases and J by 3 bases, 12 bases remained unmatched. The CDR3 is CASSPSGWTGIGNTIYF. The CDR3 bases are TGTGCCAGCAGCCCAAGTGGGTGGACAGGGATTGGAAACACCATATATTTT.